This is a list of T cell receptor beta chains from one sample in a study of blood T cells in healthy people across ages. Each CDR3 protein is one row after TCRdb ran MiXCR on the 5' RACE reads. The profile covers roughly 1,500,000 distinct CDR3 sequences, with around 36% appearing a single time and approximately 11% taken by the ten largest. Sequenced: blood. All receptors derive from a woman aged 30 to 39 in good health. Each CDR3 is given with its conserved first and last residue. D genes are given only for firm matches. The size field is filled for only some rows; it gives once, few, many or a size class.

d_call: TRBD1
v_call: TRBV11-1
j_call: TRBJ2-7
clone_size: -
cdr3_aa: CASSSRDRAVGEQYF
cdr3_nt: TGTGCCAGCAGCTCCCGGGACAGGGCTGTCGGCGAGCAGTACTTC

d_call: TRBD2
v_call: TRBV12-3/TRBV12-4
j_call: TRBJ2-7
clone_size: -
cdr3_aa: CASSLREAAEQYF
cdr3_nt: TGTGCCAGCAGCCTACGGGAGGCTGCCGAGCAGTACTTC

d_call: -
v_call: TRBV7-3
j_call: TRBJ2-1
clone_size: few
cdr3_aa: CASSLSIGGPEQFF
cdr3_nt: TGTGCCAGCAGCTTAAGTATAGGGGGACCCGAGCAGTTCTTC

d_call: TRBD1
v_call: TRBV2
j_call: TRBJ2-2
clone_size: -
cdr3_aa: CASSGGQGARTGELFF
cdr3_nt: TGTGCCAGCAGTGGGGGACAGGGGGCGCGGACCGGGGAGCTGTTTTTT

d_call: -
v_call: TRBV29-1
j_call: TRBJ2-3
clone_size: many
cdr3_aa: CSVAAPRGVSTDTQYF
cdr3_nt: TGCAGCGTTGCGGCCCCGAGGGGGGTTAGCACAGATACGCAGTATTTT

d_call: -
v_call: TRBV28
j_call: TRBJ2-1
clone_size: -
cdr3_aa: CASSLTQAGFNEQFF
cdr3_nt: TGTGCCAGCAGTTTAACACAGGCAGGATTCAATGAGCAGTTCTTC

d_call: TRBD2
v_call: TRBV19
j_call: TRBJ2-7
clone_size: once
cdr3_aa: CASSPGLAGTFEQYF
cdr3_nt: TGTGCCAGTAGTCCCGGACTAGCGGGAACTTTCGAGCAGTACTTC

d_call: -
v_call: TRBV28
j_call: TRBJ2-3
clone_size: -
cdr3_aa: CASSLVGQQGDTQYF
cdr3_nt: TGTGCCAGCAGTTTAGTAGGACAGCAAGGAGATACGCAGTATTTT

d_call: TRBD1
v_call: TRBV7-9
j_call: TRBJ2-1
clone_size: few
cdr3_aa: CASSIPAAGGTYNEQFF
cdr3_nt: TGTGCCAGCAGTATCCCGGCGGCAGGGGGAACCTACAATGAGCAGTTCTTC

d_call: TRBD1
v_call: TRBV29-1
j_call: TRBJ1-2
clone_size: -
cdr3_aa: CSVGQGQGHTF
cdr3_nt: TGCAGCGTTGGACAGGGCCAGGGCCACACCTTC

d_call: TRBD2
v_call: TRBV20-1
j_call: TRBJ2-7
clone_size: -
cdr3_aa: CSARRLAGVLGEQYF
cdr3_nt: TGCAGTGCTAGGAGGTTAGCGGGAGTGTTAGGAGAGCAGTACTTC

d_call: -
v_call: TRBV7-8
j_call: TRBJ1-2
clone_size: few
cdr3_aa: CASSPRGELNYGYTF
cdr3_nt: TGTGCCAGCAGCCCCCGCGGGGAACTAAACTATGGCTACACCTTC

d_call: TRBD1
v_call: TRBV3-1
j_call: TRBJ2-1
clone_size: few
cdr3_aa: CASSQRPGGEQFF
cdr3_nt: TGTGCCAGCAGCCAGAGACCAGGGGGCGAGCAGTTCTTC

d_call: TRBD2
v_call: TRBV5-1
j_call: TRBJ2-1
clone_size: once
cdr3_aa: CASSFQLAGGSVNEQFF
cdr3_nt: TGCGCCAGCAGCTTCCAACTAGCGGGAGGGTCGGTCAATGAGCAGTTCTTC

d_call: TRBD2
v_call: TRBV27
j_call: TRBJ2-1
clone_size: few
cdr3_aa: CASSLEGLAGAQLQFF
cdr3_nt: TGTGCCAGCAGTTTAGAGGGACTAGCGGGAGCACAGCTACAGTTCTTC

d_call: -
v_call: TRBV15
j_call: TRBJ1-2
clone_size: many
cdr3_aa: CATSRDLPSTGATYGYTF
cdr3_nt: TGTGCCACCAGCAGAGACTTACCCTCCACGGGGGCGACCTATGGCTACACCTTC

d_call: -
v_call: TRBV20-1
j_call: TRBJ1-5
clone_size: few
cdr3_aa: CSASDSGGRPYSNQPQHF
cdr3_nt: TGCAGTGCTAGTGATTCCGGGGGGAGGCCTTATAGCAATCAGCCCCAGCATTTT

d_call: -
v_call: TRBV7-2
j_call: TRBJ2-7
clone_size: few
cdr3_aa: CASSPDITEQYF
cdr3_nt: TGTGCCAGCAGCCCCGACATAACCGAGCAGTACTTC

d_call: TRBD2
v_call: TRBV5-1
j_call: TRBJ2-1
clone_size: few
cdr3_aa: CASSAGGGRRGNEQFF
cdr3_nt: TGCGCCAGCAGCGCGGGGGGCGGGAGGAGAGGCAATGAGCAGTTCTTC

d_call: -
v_call: TRBV20-1
j_call: TRBJ1-1
clone_size: -
cdr3_aa: CSARRQNTEAFF
cdr3_nt: TGCAGTGCCCGACGGCAGAACACTGAAGCTTTCTTT

d_call: TRBD2
v_call: TRBV30
j_call: TRBJ2-3
clone_size: -
cdr3_aa: CASNPILAGFTDTQYF
cdr3_nt: TGTGCCTCGAACCCCATCCTAGCGGGATTCACAGATACGCAGTATTTT

d_call: TRBD2
v_call: TRBV6-2/TRBV6-3
j_call: TRBJ2-1
clone_size: few
cdr3_aa: CASSGTHNEQFF
cdr3_nt: TGTGCCAGTAGCGGGACCCACAATGAGCAGTTCTTC

d_call: TRBD1
v_call: TRBV9
j_call: TRBJ2-7
clone_size: many
cdr3_aa: CASSVATGAYEQYF
cdr3_nt: TGTGCCAGCAGCGTCGCTACAGGGGCCTACGAGCAGTACTTC

d_call: -
v_call: TRBV7-7
j_call: TRBJ2-3
clone_size: -
cdr3_aa: CASSLASGPYLDTQYF
cdr3_nt: TGTGCCAGCAGCTTAGCGAGCGGGCCGTACCTGGATACGCAGTATTTT

d_call: -
v_call: TRBV6-6
j_call: TRBJ2-3
clone_size: few
cdr3_aa: CASSYSPSSDTQYF
cdr3_nt: TGTGCCAGCAGTTACTCTCCATCCTCAGATACGCAGTATTTT